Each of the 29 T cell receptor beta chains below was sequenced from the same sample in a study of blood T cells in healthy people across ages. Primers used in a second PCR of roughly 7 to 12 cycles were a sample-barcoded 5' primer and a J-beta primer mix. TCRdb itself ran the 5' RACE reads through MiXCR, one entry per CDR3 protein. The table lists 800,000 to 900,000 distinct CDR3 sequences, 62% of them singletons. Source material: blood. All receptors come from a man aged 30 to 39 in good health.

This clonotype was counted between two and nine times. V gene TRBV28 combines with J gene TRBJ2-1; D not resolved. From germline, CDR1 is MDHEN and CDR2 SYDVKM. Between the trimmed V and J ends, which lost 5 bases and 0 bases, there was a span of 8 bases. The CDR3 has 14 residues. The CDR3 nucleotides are TGTGCCAGCAGTCCCCGGGTCTCCTACAATGAGCAGTTCTTC. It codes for CASSPRVSYNEQFF. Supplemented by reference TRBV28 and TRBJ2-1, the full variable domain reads DVKVTQSSRYLVKRTGEKVFLECVQDMDHENMFWYRQDPGLGLRLIYFSYDVKMKEKGDIPEGYSVSREKKERFSLILESASTNQTSMYLCASSPRVSYNEQFFGPGTRLTVL.

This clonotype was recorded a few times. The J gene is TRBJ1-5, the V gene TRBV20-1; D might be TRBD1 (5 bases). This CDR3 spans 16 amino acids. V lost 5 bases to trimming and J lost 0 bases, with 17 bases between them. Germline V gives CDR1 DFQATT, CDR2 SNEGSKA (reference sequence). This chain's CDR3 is CSAVGGQLYSNQPQHF. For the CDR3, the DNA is TGCAGTGCTGTCGGAGGACAACTATATAGCAATCAGCCCCAGCATTTT.

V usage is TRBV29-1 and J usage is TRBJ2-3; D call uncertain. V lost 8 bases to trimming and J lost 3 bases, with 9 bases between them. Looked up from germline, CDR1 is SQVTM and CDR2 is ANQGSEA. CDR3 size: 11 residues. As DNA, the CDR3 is TGCAGCTATATATCTACAGATACGCAGTATTTT. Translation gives CSYISTDTQYF.

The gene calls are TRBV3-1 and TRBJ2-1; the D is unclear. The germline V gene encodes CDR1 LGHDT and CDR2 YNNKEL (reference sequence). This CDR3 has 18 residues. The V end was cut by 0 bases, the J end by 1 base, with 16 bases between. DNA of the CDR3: TGTGCCAGCAGCCAAGATCTGGTGGAGACCAGGTCCTACAATGAGCAGTTCTTC. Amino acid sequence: CASSQDLVETRSYNEQFF.

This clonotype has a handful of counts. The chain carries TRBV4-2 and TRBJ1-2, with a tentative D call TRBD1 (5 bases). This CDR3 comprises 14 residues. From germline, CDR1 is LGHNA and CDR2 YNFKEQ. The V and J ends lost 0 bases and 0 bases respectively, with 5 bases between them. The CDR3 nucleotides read TGTGCCAGCAGCCAAGAACAGGCTAACTATGGCTACACCTTC. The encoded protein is CASSQEQANYGYTF.

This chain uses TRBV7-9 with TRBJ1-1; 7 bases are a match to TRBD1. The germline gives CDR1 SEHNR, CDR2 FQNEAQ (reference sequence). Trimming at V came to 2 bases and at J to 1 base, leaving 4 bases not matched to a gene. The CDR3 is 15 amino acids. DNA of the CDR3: TGTGCCAGCAGCTTACCGGACAGGCCGAACACTGAAGCTTTCTTT. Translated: CASSLPDRPNTEAFF.

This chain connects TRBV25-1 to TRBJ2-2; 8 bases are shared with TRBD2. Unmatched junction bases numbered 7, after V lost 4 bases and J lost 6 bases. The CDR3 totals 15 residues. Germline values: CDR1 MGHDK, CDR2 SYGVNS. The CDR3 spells CASSGGLGLSGELFF. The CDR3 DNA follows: TGTGCCAGCAGTGGGGGACTAGGGCTTTCCGGGGAGCTGTTTTTT.

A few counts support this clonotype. CDR3 nucleotide sequence: TGTGCCAGCAGCGCACGACAGGGTGAGACAGATACGCAGTATTTT. Encoded protein: CASSARQGETDTQYF. The gene calls are TRBV2 and TRBJ2-3; 7 bases fit TRBD1. CDR1 is SNHLY, CDR2 FYNNEI, per germline. J was trimmed by 3 bases and V by 6 bases; bases with no gene match: 9. The CDR3 runs 15 residues.

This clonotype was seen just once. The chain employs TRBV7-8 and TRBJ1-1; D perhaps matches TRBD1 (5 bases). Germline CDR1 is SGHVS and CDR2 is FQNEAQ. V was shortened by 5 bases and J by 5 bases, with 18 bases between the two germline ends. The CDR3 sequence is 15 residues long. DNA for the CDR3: TGTGCCAGCAGCACGACGAACTTGAAGGGGACTGAAGCTTTCTTT. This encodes CASSTTNLKGTEAFF.

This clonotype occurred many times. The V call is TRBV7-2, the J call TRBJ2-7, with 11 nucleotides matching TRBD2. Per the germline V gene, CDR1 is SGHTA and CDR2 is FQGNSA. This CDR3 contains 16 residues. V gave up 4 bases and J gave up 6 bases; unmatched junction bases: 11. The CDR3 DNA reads TGTGCCAGCAGCTCACATAGCGGGGGGGAATCTGGCGAGCAGTACTTC. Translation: CASSSHSGGESGEQYF.

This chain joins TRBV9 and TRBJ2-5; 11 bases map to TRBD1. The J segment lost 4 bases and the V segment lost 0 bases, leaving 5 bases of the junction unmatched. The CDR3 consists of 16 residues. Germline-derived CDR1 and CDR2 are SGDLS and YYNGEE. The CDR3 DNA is TGTGCCAGCAGCGTAGATTGGGACAGGGGGTCAGAGACCCAGTACTTC. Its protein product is CASSVDWDRGSETQYF.

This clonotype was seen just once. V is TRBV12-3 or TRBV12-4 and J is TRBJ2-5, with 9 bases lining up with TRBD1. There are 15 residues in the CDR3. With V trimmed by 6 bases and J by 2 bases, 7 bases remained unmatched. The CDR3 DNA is TGTGCCAGCAGACTAGGGACAGGGCATCAAGAGACCCAGTACTTC. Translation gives CASRLGTGHQETQYF.

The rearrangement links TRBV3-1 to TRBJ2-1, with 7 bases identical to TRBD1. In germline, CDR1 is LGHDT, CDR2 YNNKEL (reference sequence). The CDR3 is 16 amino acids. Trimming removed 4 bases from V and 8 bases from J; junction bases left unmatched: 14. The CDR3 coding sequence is TGTGCCAGCAGCCCCAGGGACAGCTATCCATACGATGAGCAGTTCTTC. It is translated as CASSPRDSYPYDEQFF.

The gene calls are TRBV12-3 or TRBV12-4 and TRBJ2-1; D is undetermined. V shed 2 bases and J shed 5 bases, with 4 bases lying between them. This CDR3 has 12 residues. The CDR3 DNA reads TGTGCCAGCAGTTTAATGAACAATGAGCAGTTCTTC. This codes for CASSLMNNEQFF.

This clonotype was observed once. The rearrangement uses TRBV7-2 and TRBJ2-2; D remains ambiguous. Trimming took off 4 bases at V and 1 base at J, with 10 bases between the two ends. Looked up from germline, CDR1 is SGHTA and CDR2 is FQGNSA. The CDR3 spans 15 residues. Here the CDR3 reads CASSSVWRNTGELFF. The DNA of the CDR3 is TGTGCCAGCAGCTCTGTCTGGCGGAACACCGGGGAGCTGTTTTTT.

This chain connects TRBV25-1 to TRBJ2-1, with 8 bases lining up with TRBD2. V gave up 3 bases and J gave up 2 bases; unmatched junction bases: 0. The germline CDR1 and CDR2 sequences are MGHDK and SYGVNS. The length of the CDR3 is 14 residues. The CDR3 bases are TGTGCCAGCAGTGACGGGGGGGCCTACAATGAGCAGTTCTTC. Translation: CASSDGGAYNEQFF.

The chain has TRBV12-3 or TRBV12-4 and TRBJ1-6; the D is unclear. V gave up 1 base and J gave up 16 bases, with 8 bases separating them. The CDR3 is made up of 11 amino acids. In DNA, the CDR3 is TGTGCCAGCAGTTTAGGGACCAAACTCCACTTT. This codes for CASSLGTKLHF.

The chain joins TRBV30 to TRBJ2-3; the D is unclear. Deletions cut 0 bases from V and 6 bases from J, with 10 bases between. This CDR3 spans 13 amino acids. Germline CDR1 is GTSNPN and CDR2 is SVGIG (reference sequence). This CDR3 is CAWSVRARDTQYF. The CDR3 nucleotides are TGTGCCTGGAGTGTACGGGCGAGGGATACGCAGTATTTT.

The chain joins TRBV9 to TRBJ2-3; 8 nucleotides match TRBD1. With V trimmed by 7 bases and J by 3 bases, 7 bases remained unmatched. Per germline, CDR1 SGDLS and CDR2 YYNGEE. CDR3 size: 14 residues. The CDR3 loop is CASRSGQGTDTQYF. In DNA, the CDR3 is TGTGCCAGCCGGAGCGGACAGGGTACAGATACGCAGTATTTT.

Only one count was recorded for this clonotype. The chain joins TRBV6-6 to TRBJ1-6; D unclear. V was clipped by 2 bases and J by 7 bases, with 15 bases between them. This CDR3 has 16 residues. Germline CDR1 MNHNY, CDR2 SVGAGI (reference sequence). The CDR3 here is CASSYHPGPGNSPLHF. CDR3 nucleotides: TGTGCCAGCAGTTACCACCCAGGCCCGGGGAATTCACCCCTCCACTTT.

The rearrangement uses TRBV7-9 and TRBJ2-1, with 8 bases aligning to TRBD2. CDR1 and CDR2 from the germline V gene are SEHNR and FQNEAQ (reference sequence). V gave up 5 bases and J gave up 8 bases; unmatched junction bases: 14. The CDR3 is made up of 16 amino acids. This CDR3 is CASSPIAGGPADEQFF. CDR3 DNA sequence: TGTGCCAGCAGCCCCATTGCGGGGGGACCGGCGGATGAGCAGTTCTTC.

CDR3 DNA: TGCGCCAGCAGCCAAAGGGCCACAGATACGCAGTATTTT. It codes for CASSQRATDTQYF. The chain combines TRBV4-1 with TRBJ2-3; D call uncertain. The germline V gene has CDR1 MGHRA and CDR2 YSYEKL. The CDR3 runs 13 residues. V lost 2 bases to trimming and J lost 2 bases, with 5 bases between them.

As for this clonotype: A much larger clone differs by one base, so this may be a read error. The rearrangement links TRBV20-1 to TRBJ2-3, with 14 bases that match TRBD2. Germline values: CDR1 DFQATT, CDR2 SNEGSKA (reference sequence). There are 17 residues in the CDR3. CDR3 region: CSTRDLGTSGGWDTQYF. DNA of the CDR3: TGCAGTACTAGAGACCTAGGGACTAGCGGGGGATGGGATACGCAGTATTTT.

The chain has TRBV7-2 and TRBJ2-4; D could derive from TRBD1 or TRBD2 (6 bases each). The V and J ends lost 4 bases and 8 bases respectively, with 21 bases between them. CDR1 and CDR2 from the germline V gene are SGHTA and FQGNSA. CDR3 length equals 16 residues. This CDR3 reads CASSSDGWGALDIQYF. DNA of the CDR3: TGTGCCAGCAGCTCGGACGGATGGGGGGCGTTAGACATTCAGTACTTC.

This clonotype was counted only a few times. CDR3 protein: CSANRGTAQAYYGYTF. The CDR3 DNA is TGCAGTGCTAATCGCGGGACAGCCCAAGCCTACTATGGCTACACCTTC. The chain combines TRBV20-1 with TRBJ1-2; 7 positions agree with TRBD1. V dropped 4 bases and J dropped 3; count of bases not matched to a gene: 14. Germline CDR1 DFQATT, CDR2 SNEGSKA (reference sequence). The CDR3 extends over 16 amino acids.

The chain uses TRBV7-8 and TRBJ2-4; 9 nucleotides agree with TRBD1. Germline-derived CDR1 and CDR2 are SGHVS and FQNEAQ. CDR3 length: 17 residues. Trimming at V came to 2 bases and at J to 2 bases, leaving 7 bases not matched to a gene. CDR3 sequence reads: CASSLWTGASTKNIQYF. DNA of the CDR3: TGTGCCAGCAGCTTATGGACAGGGGCTTCTACCAAAAACATTCAGTACTTC. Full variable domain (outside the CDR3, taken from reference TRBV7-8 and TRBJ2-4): GAGVSQSPRYKVAKRGQDVALRCDPISGHVSLFWYQQALGQGPEFLTYFQNEAQLDKSGLPSDRFFAERPEGSVSTLKIQRTQQEDSAVYLCASSLWTGASTKNIQYFGAGTRLSVL.

CDR3 DNA sequence: TGTGCCAGCAGCCGCCGGGGTTGGGGCGAGCAGTACTTC. Protein product: CASSRRGWGEQYF. This chain links TRBV3-1 with TRBJ2-7; maybe TRBD2 (5 bases). This CDR3 has 13 amino acids. Trimming removed 4 bases at V and 6 bases at J, with 13 bases between. Germline V gene data show CDR1 as LGHDT and CDR2 as YNNKEL (reference sequence).

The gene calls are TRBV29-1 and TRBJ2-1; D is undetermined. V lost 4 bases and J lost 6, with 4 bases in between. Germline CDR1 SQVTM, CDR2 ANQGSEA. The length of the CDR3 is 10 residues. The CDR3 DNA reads TGCAGCGTTGGGAGCAATGAGCAGTTCTTC. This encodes CSVGSNEQFF.

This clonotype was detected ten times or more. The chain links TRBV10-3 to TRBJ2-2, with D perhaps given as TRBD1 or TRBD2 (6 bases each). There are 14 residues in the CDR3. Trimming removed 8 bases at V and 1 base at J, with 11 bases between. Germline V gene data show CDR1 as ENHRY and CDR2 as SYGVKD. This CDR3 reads CAIQGGGNTGELFF. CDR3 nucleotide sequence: TGTGCCATCCAAGGAGGGGGGAACACCGGGGAGCTGTTTTTT.